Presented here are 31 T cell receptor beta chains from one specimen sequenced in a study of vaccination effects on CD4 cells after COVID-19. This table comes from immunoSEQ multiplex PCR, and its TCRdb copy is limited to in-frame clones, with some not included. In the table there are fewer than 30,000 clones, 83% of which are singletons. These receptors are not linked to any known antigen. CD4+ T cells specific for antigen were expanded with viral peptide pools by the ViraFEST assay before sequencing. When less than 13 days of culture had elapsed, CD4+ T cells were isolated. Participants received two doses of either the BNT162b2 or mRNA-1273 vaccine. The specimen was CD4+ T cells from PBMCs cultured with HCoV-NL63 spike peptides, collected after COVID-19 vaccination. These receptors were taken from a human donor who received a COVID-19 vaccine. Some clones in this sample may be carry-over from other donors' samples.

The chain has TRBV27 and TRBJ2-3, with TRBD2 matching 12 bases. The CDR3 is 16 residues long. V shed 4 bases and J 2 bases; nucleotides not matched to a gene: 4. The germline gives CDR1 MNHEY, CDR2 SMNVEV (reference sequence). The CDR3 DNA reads TGTGCCAGCAGTTCGGGACTAGCGGGTGTCACAGATACGCAGTATTTT. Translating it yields CASSSGLAGVTDTQYF.

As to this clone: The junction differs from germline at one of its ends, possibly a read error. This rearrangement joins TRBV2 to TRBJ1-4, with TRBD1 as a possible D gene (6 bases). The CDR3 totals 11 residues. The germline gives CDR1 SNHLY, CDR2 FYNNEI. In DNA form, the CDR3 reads TGTGCCAGCAGTGACGAACGGCAGGGGTGGTTT. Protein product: CASSDERQGWF.

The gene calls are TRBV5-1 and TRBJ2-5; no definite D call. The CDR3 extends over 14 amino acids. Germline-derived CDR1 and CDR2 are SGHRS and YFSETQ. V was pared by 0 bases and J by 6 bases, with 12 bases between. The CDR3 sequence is CASSLEGSSQTQYF. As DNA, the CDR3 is TGCGCCAGCAGCTTGGAAGGTAGTTCCCAGACCCAGTACTTC.

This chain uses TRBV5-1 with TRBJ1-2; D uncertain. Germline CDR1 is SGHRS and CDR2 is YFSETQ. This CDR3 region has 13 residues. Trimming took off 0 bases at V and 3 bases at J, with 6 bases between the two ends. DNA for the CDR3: TGCGCCAGCAGCTTGGACGGATACTATGGCTACACCTTC. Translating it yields CASSLDGYYGYTF.

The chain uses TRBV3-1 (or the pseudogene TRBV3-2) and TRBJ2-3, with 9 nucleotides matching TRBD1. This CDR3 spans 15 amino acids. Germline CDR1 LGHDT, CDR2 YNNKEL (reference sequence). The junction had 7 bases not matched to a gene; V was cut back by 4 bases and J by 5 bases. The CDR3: CASSPPGQGVDTQYF. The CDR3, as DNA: TGTGCCAGCAGCCCACCGGGACAGGGCGTAGATACGCAGTATTTT.

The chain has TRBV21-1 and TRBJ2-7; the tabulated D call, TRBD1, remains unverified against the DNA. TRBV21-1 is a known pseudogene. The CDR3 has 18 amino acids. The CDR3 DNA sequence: TGTGCCAGCAACCTAACGAAAGAGGGGACAGACTGGACCTACGAGCAGTACGTC. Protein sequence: CASNLTKEGTDWTYEQYV.

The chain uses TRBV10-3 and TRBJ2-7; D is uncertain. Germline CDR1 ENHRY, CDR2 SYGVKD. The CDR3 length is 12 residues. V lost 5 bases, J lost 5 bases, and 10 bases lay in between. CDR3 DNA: TGTGCCATCAGTAACGGCGGACACGAGCAGTACGTC. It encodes CAISNGGHEQYV.

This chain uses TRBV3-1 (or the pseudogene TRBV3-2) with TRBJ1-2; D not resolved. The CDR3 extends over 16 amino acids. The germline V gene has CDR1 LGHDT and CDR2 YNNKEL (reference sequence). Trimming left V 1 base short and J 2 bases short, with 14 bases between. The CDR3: CASSQGQYDPNYGYTF. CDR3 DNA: TGTGCCAGCAGCCAAGGGCAGTACGACCCCAACTATGGCTACACCTTC.

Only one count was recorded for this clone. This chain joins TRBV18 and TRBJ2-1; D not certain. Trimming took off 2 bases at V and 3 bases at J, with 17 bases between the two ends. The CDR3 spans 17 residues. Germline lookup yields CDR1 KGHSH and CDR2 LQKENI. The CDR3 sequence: CASSPYGPQRSYNEQFF. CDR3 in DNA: TGTGCCAGCTCACCATATGGCCCCCAAAGGAGCTACAATGAGCAGTTCTTC.

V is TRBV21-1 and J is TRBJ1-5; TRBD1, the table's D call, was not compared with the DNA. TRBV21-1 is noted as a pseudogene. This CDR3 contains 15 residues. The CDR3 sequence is CASSKQVYSNQPQHF. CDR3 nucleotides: TGTGCCAGCAGCAAACAGGTATATAGCAATCAGCCCCAGCATTTT.

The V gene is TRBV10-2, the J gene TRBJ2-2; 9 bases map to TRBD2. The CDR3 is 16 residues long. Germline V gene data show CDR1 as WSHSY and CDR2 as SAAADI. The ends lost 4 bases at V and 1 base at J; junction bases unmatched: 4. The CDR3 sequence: CASSGLAVMNTGELFF. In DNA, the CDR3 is TGCGCCAGCAGTGGACTAGCGGTGATGAACACCGGGGAGCTGTTTTTT.

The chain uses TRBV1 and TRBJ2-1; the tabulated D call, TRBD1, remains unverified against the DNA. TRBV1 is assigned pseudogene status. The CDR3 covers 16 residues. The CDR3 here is CTSSQEPGLYWNEQFF. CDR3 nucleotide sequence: TGCACCAGCAGCCAAGAACCAGGGTTATATTGGAATGAGCAGTTCTTC.

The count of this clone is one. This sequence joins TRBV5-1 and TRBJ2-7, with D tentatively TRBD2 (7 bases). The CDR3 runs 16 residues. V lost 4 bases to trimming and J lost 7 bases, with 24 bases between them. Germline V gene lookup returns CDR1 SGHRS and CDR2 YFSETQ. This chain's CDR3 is CASSPLGGGAPWEQYV. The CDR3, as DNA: TGCGCCAGCAGCCCCCTTGGCGGGGGCGCCCCGTGGGAGCAGTACGTC.

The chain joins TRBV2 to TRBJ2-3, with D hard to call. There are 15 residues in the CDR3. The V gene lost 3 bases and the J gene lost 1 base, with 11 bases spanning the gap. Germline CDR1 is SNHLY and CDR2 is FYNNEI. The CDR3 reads CASSDWGVGTDTQYF. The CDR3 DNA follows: TGTGCCAGCAGTGATTGGGGTGTGGGCACAGATACGCAGTATTTT.

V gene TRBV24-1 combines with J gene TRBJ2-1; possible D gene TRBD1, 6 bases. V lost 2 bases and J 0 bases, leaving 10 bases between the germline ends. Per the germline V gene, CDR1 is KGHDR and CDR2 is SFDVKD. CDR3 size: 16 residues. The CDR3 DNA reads TGTGCCACCAGTGATTCAACGGACAGCTCCTACAATGAGCAGTTCTTC. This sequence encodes CATSDSTDSSYNEQFF.

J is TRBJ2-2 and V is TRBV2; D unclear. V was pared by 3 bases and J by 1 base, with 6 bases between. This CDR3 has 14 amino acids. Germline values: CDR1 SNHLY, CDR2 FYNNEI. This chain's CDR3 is CASSENRNTGELFF. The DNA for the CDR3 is TGTGCCAGCAGTGAGAACAGGAACACCGGGGAGCTGTTTTTT.

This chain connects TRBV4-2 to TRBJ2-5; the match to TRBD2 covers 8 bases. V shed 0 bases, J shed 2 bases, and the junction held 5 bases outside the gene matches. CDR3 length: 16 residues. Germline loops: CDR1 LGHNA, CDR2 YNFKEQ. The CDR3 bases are TGTGCCAGCAGCCAAGACGGGACTAGGCGACAAGAGACCCAGTACTTC. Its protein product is CASSQDGTRRQETQYF.

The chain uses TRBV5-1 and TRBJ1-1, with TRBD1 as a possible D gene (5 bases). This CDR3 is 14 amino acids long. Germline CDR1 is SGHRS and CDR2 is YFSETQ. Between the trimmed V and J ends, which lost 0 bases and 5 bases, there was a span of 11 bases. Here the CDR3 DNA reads TGCGCCAGCAGCTTGGTACCAGGGAGTACTGAAGCTTTCTTT. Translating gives CASSLVPGSTEAFF.

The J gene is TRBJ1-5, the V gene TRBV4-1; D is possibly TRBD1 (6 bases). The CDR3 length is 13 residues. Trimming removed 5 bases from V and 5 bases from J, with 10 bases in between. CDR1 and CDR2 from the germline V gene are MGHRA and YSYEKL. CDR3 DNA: TGCGCCAGCAGCGGGACATCTCATCAGCCCCAGCATTTT. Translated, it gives CASSGTSHQPQHF.

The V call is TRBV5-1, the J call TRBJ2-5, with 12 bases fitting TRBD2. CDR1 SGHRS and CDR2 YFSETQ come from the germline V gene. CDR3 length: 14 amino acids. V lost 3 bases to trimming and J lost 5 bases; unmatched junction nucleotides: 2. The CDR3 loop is CASSSSGGVETQYF. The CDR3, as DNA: TGCGCCAGCAGCTCTAGCGGGGGGGTGGAGACCCAGTACTTC.

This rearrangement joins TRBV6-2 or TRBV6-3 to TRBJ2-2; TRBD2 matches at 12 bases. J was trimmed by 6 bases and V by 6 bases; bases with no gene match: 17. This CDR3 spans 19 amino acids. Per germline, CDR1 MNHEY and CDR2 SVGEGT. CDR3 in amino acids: CASSPNPGLAGIKSGELFF. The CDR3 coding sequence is TGTGCCAGCAGCCCCAATCCCGGACTAGCGGGGATAAAGTCCGGGGAGCTGTTTTTT.

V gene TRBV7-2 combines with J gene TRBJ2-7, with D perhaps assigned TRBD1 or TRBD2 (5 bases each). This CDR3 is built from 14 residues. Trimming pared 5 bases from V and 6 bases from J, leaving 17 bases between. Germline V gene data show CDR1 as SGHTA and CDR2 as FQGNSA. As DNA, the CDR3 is TGTGCCAGCAGCGAAGGGACGTGGTGGGGCGAGCAGTACGTC. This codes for CASSEGTWWGEQYV.

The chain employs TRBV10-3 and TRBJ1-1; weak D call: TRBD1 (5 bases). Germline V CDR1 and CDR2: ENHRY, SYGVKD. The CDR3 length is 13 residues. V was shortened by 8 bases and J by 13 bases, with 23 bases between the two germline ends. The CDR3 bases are TGTGCCATCTCTGGGGGACCAGGACTAGTCAGTTTCTTT. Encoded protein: CAISGGPGLVSFF.

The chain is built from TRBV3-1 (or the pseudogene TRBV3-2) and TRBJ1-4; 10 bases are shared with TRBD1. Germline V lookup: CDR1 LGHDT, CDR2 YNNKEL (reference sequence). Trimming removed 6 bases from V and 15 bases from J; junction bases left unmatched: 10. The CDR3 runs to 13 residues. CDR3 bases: TGTGCCAGCAGTGGTCATGGGACAGGGGTCTTGTTTTTT. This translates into CASSGHGTGVLFF.

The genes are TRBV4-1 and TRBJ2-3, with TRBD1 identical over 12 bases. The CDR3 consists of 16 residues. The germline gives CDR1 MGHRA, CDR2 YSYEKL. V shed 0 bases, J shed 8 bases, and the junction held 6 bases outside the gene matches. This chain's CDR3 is CASSQDLGTGGRTQYF. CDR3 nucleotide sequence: TGCGCCAGCAGCCAAGATCTGGGGACAGGGGGCCGTACGCAGTATTTT.

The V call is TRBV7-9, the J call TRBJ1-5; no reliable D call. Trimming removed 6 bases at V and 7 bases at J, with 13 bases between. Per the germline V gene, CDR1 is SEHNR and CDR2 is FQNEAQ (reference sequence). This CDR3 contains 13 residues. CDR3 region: CASSPKGYQPQHF. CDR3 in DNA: TGTGCCAGCAGTCCAAAAGGTTACCAGCCCCAGCATTTT.

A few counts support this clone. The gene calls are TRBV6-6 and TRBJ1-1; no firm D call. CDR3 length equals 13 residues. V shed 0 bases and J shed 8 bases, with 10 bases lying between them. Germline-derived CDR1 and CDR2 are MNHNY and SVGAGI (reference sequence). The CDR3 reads CASSYSLNGEAFF. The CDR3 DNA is TGTGCCAGCAGTTACTCACTAAACGGAGAAGCTTTCTTT.

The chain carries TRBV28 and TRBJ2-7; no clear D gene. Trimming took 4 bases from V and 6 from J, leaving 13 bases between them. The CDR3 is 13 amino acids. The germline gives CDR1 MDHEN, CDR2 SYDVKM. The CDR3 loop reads CASSSLGWFEQYV. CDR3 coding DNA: TGTGCCAGCAGTTCCTTGGGGTGGTTCGAGCAGTACGTC.

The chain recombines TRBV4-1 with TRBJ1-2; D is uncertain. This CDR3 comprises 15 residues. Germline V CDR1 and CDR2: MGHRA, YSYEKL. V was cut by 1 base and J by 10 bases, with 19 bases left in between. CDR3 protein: CASSQATGISTFYTF. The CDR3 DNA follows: TGCGCCAGCAGCCAAGCGACCGGGATTTCAACATTCTACACCTTC.

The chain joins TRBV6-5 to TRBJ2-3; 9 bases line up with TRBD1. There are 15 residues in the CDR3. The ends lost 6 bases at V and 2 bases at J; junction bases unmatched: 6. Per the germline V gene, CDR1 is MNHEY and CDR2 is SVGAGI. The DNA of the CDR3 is TGTGCCAGCAGGAGGACAGGGGACTCCACAGATACGCAGTATTTT. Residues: CASRRTGDSTDTQYF.

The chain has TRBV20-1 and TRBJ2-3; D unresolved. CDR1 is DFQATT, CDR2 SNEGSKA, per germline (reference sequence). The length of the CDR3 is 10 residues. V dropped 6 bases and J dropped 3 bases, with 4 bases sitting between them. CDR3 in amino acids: CSAGTDTQYF. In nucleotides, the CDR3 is TGCAGTGCGGGGACAGATACGCAGTATTTT.